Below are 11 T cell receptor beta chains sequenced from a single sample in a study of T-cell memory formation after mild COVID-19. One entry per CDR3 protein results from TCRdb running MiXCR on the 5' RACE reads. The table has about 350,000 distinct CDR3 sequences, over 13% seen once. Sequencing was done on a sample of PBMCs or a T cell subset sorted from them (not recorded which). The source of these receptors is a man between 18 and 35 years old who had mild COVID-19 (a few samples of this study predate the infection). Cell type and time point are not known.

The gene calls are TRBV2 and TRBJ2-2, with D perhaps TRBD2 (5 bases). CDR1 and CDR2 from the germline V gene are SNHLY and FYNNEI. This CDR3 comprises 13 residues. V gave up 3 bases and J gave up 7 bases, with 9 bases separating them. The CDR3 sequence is CASSDRAGGELFF. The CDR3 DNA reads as TGTGCCAGCAGTGATAGGGCGGGCGGGGAGCTGTTTTTT.

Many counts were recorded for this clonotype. The CDR3 DNA reads as TGTGCCAGCAGCTTAGATGGCCAGTCCTACTCACCCCTCCACTTT. This codes for CASSLDGQSYSPLHF. This chain links TRBV7-2 with TRBJ1-6; D call uncertain. This CDR3 has 15 amino acids. V dropped 1 base and J dropped 10 bases, with 14 bases sitting between them. Germline V CDR1 and CDR2: SGHTA, FQGNSA.

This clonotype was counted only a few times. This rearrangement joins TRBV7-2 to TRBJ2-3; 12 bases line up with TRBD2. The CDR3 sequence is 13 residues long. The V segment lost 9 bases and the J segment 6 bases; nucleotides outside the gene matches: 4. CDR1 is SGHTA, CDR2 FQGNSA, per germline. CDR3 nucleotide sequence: TGTGCCAGTCGACTAGCGGGGGAGGATACGCAGTATTTT. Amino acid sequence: CASRLAGEDTQYF.

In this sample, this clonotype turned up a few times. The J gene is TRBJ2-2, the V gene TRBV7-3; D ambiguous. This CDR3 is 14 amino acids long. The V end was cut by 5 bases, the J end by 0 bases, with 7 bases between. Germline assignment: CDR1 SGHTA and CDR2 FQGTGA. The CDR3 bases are TGTGCCAGCAGCCTCGCGTCGAACACCGGGGAGCTGTTTTTT. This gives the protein CASSLASNTGELFF.

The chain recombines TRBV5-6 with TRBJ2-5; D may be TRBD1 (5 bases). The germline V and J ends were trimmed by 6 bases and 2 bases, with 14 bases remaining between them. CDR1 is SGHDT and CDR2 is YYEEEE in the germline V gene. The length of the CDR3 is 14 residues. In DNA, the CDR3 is TGTGCCAGCATTAGCAGGGATATGCAAGAGACCCAGTACTTC. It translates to CASISRDMQETQYF.

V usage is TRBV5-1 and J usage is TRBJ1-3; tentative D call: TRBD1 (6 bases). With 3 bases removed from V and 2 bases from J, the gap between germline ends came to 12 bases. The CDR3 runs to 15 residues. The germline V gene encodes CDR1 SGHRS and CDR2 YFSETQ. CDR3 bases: TGCGCCAGCAGCTCCACAGGGTCCACTGGAAACACCATATATTTT. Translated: CASSSTGSTGNTIYF.

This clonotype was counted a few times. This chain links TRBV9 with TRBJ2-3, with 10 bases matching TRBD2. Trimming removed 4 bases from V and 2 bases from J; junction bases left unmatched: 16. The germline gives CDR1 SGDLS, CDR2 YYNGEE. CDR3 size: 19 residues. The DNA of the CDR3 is TGTGCCAGCAGCCTCTCCCGAGCGGGGGGGCTCCTTCCCACAGATACGCAGTATTTT. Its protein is CASSLSRAGGLLPTDTQYF.

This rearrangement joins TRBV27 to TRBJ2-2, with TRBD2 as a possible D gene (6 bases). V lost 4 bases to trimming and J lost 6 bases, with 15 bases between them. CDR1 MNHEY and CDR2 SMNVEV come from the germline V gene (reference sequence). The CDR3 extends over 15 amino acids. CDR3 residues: CASSCGTGKAGELFF. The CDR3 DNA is TGTGCCAGCAGTTGTGGGACTGGAAAAGCCGGGGAGCTGTTTTTT.

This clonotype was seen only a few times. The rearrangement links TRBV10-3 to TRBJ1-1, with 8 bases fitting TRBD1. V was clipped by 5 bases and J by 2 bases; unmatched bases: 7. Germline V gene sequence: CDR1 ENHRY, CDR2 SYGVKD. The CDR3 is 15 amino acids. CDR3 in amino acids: CAISSTGQANTEAFF. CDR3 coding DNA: TGTGCCATCAGTTCAACGGGACAGGCAAACACTGAAGCTTTCTTT.

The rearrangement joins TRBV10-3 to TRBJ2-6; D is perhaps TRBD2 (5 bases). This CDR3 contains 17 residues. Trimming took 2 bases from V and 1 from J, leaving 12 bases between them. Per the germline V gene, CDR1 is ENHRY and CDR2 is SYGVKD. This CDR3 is CAISERQSGSGANVLTF. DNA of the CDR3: TGTGCCATCAGTGAGAGGCAGAGCGGTTCTGGGGCCAACGTCCTGACTTTC.

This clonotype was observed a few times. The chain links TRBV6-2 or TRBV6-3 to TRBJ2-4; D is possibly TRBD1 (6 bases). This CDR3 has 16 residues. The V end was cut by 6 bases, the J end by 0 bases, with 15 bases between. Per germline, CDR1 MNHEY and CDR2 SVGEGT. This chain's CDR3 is CASRLTGTLAKNIQYF. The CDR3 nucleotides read TGTGCCAGCAGGTTAACAGGGACGCTAGCCAAAAACATTCAGTACTTC.